Below are 2 T cell receptor beta chains sequenced from a single sample in a study of blood T cell repertoires in COVID-19. The method was immunoSEQ multiplex PCR; TCRdb's version includes in-frame clones alone and lacks a portion of them. The sample shows 95,000 to 100,000 clones, approximately 82% of them seen only once. The specimen sequenced was peripheral blood. The origin of the receptors is a man aged 65 to 85 with acute or convalescent COVID-19.

The chain joins TRBV10-3 to TRBJ1-2; perhaps TRBD1 as D (5 bases). Germline V CDR1 and CDR2: ENHRY, SYGVKD. Trimming stripped 0 bases from V and 7 bases from J, with 15 bases between. The CDR3 totals 15 residues. The CDR3 protein is CAISESPGLGFGYTF. CDR3 nucleotide sequence: TGTGCCATCAGTGAGTCGCCAGGGTTGGGGTTTGGCTACACCTTC.

The rearrangement joins TRBV7-9 to TRBJ2-2, with 7 positions matching TRBD2. Unmatched junction bases numbered 12, after V lost 5 bases and J lost 3 bases. Germline V lookup: CDR1 SEHNR, CDR2 FQNEAQ (reference sequence). The CDR3 spans 17 residues. CDR3 in amino acids: CASSPGWLGRDTGELFF. CDR3 nucleotide sequence: TGTGCCAGCAGCCCAGGTTGGCTAGGGAGGGACACCGGGGAGCTGTTTTTT.